This T cell receptor beta chain stems from a study of cytomegalovirus exposure and HLA in healthy donors. About the research overall: Around four fifths of 398 genotyped donors fell in the Caucasian-associated ancestry cluster. Study results and limitations: An analysis that was carried out later associated some 17,000 TCR beta sequences with HLA alleles at 0.05 false discovery rate.

The PCR was carried out with 60 Vbeta primers and 13 Jbeta primers. Method: immunoSEQ multiplex PCR; TCRdb's copy keeps in-frame clones and lacks some. The sample includes about 130,000 clones. Of note for this clone: Antigen unknown.

J was trimmed by 4 bases and V by 5 bases; bases with no gene match: 16. Per germline, CDR1 SEHNR and CDR2 FQNEAQ (reference sequence). The CDR3 has 18 amino acids. Healthy bone marrow donors made up the donors. The TCR sequence derives from a woman aged 55 to 70 in good health and CMV-seronegative. The rearrangement uses TRBV7-9 and TRBJ2-1; 8 nucleotides line up with TRBD2. The sequenced sample consisted of PBMCs. The CDR3 DNA sequence: TGTGCCAGCAGCCCCAAAGAGACGACTAGCGAAGGGTACAATGAGCAGTTCTTC. This encodes CASSPKETTSEGYNEQFF. Combining the CDR3 with reference TRBV7-9 and TRBJ2-1 gives the whole variable domain DTGVSQNPRHKITKRGQNVTFRCDPISEHNRLYWYRQTLGQGPEFLTYFQNEAQLEKSRLLSDRFSAERPKGSFSTLEIQRTEQGDSAMYLCASSPKETTSEGYNEQFFGPGTRLTVL.